This T cell receptor (beta chain) originates from a study of cytomegalovirus exposure and HLA in healthy donors. Amplification used 60 Vbeta primers and 13 Jbeta primers. The assay was immunoSEQ multiplex PCR, and TCRdb's table has in-frame clones only and misses some. The profile covers under 200,000 clones, with roughly 80% appearing a single time and roughly 0.75% taken by the ten largest. General observations from the study: Researchers reported that three CMV-associated chains were confirmed in vitro as CMV antigen-specific. A later analysis found that most CMV-associated TCR beta chains appeared HLA-restricted.

Germline V CDR1 and CDR2: SGDLS, YYNGEE. This CDR3 comprises 15 residues. V was cut by 4 bases and J by 2 bases, with 13 bases left in between. As regards this clone: Antigen unknown.

Donors sampled were nominally healthy, though unrecorded immune exposures were likely. This chain uses TRBV9 with TRBJ2-1; D is possibly TRBD2 (5 bases). The sequenced material came from PBMCs. The receptor was isolated from a woman under 30 in good health and CMV-seronegative. CDR3 coding DNA: TGTGCCAGCAGCCCCGGGGAGCAGCCCTACAATGAGCAGTTCTTC. This codes for CASSPGEQPYNEQFF. Full variable domain (rest looked up from reference TRBV9 and TRBJ2-1): DSGVTQTPKHLITATGQRVTLRCSPRSGDLSVYWYQQSLDQGLQFLIQYYNGEERAKGNILERFSAQQFPDLHSELNLSSLELGDSALYFCASSPGEQPYNEQFFGPGTRLTVL.